This T cell receptor (beta chain) was sequenced in a study of CD8+CD57+ T cells in acquired aplastic anemia. Study results and caveats: Both patients and controls carried the same twenty-nine CD8+ CDR3 sequences.

The length of the CDR3 is 15 residues. CDR1 and CDR2 from the germline V gene are LNHDA and SQIVND (reference sequence). The V gene lost 5 bases and the J gene lost 5 bases, with 18 bases spanning the gap. Patients chosen for sequencing had shown CD8+CD57+ cell expansion by flow cytometry. Among the patients, all had severe acquired aplastic anemia. No therapy was given to patients before blood sampling. Remarks on this clonotype: Its antigen is as yet unknown.

Using genomic DNA as the template, TCR beta VDJ and CDR3 profiling was carried out. TCRdb independently ran MiXCR on the reads; one entry per CDR3 protein. Among around 200,000 distinct CDR3 sequences listed, 40% to 50% were seen once. Sequencing input: sorted CD4+, CD8+, or CD8+CD57+ T cells (not recorded which) from PBMCs. The sequence derives from a human donor with aplastic anemia. V and J are TRBV19 and TRBJ1-1, with D tentatively TRBD1 (6 bases). CDR3 amino acids: CASSSPPGARTEAFF. The CDR3 bases are TGTGCCAGTAGTTCCCCCCCGGGGGCCCGAACTGAAGCTTTCTTT.